This T cell receptor (beta chain) is drawn from a study of CD8 T cells in Susac syndrome. Across the study: At the time of blood draw, patients with Susac syndrome were therapy-naive, receiving corticosteroids, or receiving intravenous immunoglobulin alone.

Random hexamers primed reverse transcription of about 0.5 to 1 ug RNA. A single record per CDR3 protein comes from TCRdb applying MiXCR to the immunoSEQ multiplex PCR reads. Altogether some 180,000 distinct CDR3 sequences are present, roughly 94% being singletons, with the ten largest covering 0.099%. Sequencing of TCR beta covered CD8+ and CD4+ T cells obtained from blood. The recently defined diagnostic criteria for definite or probable disease were met by the Susac syndrome patients. There are 13 residues in the CDR3. The V and J ends lost 6 bases and 6 bases, in that order; junction bases with no gene match: 5. In germline, CDR1 is MDHEN, CDR2 SYDVKM.

The sequenced sample consisted of CD4+ T cells from PBMCs. The clonotype was recovered from a human donor with Susac syndrome. The chain combines TRBV28 with TRBJ1-5, with 7 nucleotides matching TRBD1. CDR3 sequence: CASRQGVSQPQHF. Here the CDR3 DNA reads TGTGCCAGCAGGCAGGGGGTGAGTCAGCCCCAGCATTTT.